This entry is about one TCR beta chain. Its matching antigen is unknown. This record comes from a study of T-cell reconstitution after alpha-beta-depleted transplantation in children. Unique molecular identifiers were used in preparing the TCRbeta library. TCRdb redid the calling of the PCR reads with MiXCR, one entry per CDR3 protein. The sample consists of fewer than 700,000 distinct CDR3 sequences, 10% to 15% of them appearing once. Regarding the study as a whole: From surviving recipient T cells and thymic progenitors came the high day-60 TCRbeta diversity observed in some patients. Several hundred rapidly expanded clones from non-depleted graft cells reportedly supplied alpha-beta T cells about two months post-transplant. Among T cells one year after transplant, newly produced cells accounted for most counts and diversity.

The germline V gene encodes CDR1 DFQATT and CDR2 SNEGSKA (reference sequence). This CDR3 spans 10 amino acids. V lost 3 bases, J lost 4 bases, and 3 bases lay in between. The receptor comes from a male patient aged 5 to 17 who had a stem cell transplant for acute myeloid leukemia, so the T cells may come from the graft donor. The sample was PBMCs, mostly from graft donor cells, taken 360 days after TCRalphabeta/CD19-depleted stem cell transplant. The V call is TRBV20-1, the J call TRBJ1-1; no firm D call. In nucleotides, the CDR3 is TGCAGTGCTAGTTTCACTGAAGCTTTCTTT. Protein product: CSASFTEAFF.